This TCR beta chain was profiled in a study of tumor-infiltrating lymphocytes in localized non-small cell lung cancer. Study context: Several tumor histologies, both smoking statuses, and some post-neoadjuvant chemotherapy samples were included. Each patient gave resected tumor and non-adjacent uninvolved lung tissue. Study-wide results and caveats: Different pieces of the same tissue went to different assays, confounding technical variation with intratumor heterogeneity. Tumors had more T cell infiltration than uninvolved lung, per TCRbeta sequencing and CD3 counts.

Clones were read by immunoSEQ multiplex PCR, and TCRdb kept only the in-frame ones, dropping some. The sample holds 13,000 or so clones, 75% to 90% seen once. CDR3 length equals 13 residues. In germline, CDR1 is LNHDA, CDR2 SQIVND (reference sequence). Deletions cut 3 bases from V and 6 bases from J, with 12 bases between. As concerns this clone: Its antigen is undetermined.

This chain links TRBV19 with TRBJ2-7, with D tentatively TRBD1 (6 bases). This TCR was recovered from a human donor with non-small cell lung cancer. Sequences were obtained from lung tumor tissue. The CDR3 is CASSMDSLGEQYF. The DNA for the CDR3 is TGTGCCAGTAGTATGGACAGCCTGGGCGAGCAGTACTTC.